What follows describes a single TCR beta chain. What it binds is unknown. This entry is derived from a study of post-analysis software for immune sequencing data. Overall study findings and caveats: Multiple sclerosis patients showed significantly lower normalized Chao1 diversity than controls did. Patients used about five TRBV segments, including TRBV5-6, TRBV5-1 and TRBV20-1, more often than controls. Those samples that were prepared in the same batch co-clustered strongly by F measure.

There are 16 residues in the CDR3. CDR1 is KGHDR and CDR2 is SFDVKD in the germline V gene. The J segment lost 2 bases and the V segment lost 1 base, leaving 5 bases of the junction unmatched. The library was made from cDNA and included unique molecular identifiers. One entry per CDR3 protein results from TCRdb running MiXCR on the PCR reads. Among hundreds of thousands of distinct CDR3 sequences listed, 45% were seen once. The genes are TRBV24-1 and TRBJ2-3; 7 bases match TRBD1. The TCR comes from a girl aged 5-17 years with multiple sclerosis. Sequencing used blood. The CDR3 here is CATSDLQGLDTDTQYF. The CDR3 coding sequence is TGTGCCACCAGTGATTTACAGGGGTTGGACACAGATACGCAGTATTTT.